This T cell receptor (beta chain) comes out of a study of shared clonotypes between healthy human individuals. Germline values: CDR1 SGHAT, CDR2 FQNNGV. This CDR3 region has 13 residues. Between the trimmed V and J ends, which lost 0 bases and 7 bases, there was a span of 9 bases. Study-level results: Collection of samples was limited to blood; tissue repertoires likely differ. Donors were few, which limited the genetic and exposure-history diversity represented. Non-shared clonotypes displayed generation probabilities falling below those of clonotypes present in all four donors.

The protocol was immunoSEQ multiplex PCR, while the TCRdb copy is restricted to in-frame clones and leaves out a portion. This table holds about 360,000 clones, 73% found once. Regarding this clone: Its antigen is not identified.

Source material: memory CD4+ T cells sorted from blood. The subset was: CD45RA-negative fraction. V is TRBV11-2 and J is TRBJ1-2; the D is unclear. The receptor was derived from a man aged 30-40 years in good health. This CDR3 is CASSLDPSRGYTF. CDR3 nucleotides: TGTGCCAGCAGCTTAGATCCCTCCCGTGGCTACACCTTC.